Below, one TCR beta chain is given with its context. The sample is drawn from a study of radiation and T cells in renal cell carcinoma. As for the study in general: Nephrectomy followed 15 Gy stereotactic body radiation by 4 weeks.

Sequenced by immunoSEQ multiplex PCR; TCRdb stores in-frame clones only, minus some. The table has roughly 140,000 clones, about 91% seen once; the top ten hold under 15%. Time point reported: blood 2 weeks post-SBRT. Treatment noted: 15 Gy SBRT to primary tumor, nephrectomy 4 weeks later. This renal cell carcinoma was of the clear cell type. The CDR3 runs 15 residues. Germline V CDR1 and CDR2: SGHAT, FQNNGV. V dropped 1 base and J dropped 0 bases, with 6 bases sitting between them. Here the sequenced sample was blood, taken from a patient whose treatment included radiotherapy and nephrectomy. V gene TRBV11-2 combines with J gene TRBJ2-2; D gene unclear. This receptor was obtained from a woman between 50 and 59 years old with renal cell carcinoma. CDR3 coding DNA: TGTGCCAGCAGCTTAGGAACAGCGAACACCGGGGAGCTGTTTTTT. This encodes CASSLGTANTGELFF.